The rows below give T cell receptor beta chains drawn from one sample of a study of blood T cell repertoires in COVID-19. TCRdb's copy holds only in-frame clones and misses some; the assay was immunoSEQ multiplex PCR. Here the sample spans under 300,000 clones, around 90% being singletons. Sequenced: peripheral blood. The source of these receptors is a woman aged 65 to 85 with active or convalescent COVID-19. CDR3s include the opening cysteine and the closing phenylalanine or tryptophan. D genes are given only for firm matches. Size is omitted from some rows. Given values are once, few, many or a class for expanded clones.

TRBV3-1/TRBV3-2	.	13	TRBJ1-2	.	TGTGCCAGCAGCCAAGGACAAATAGATGGCTACACCTTC	CASSQGQIDGYTF
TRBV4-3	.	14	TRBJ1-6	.	TGCGCCAGCAGCCTATCCAAGGGGAATTCACCCCTCCACTTT	CASSLSKGNSPLHF
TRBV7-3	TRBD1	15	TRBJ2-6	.	TGTGCCAGCAGCTGGACAGGGGGCGGGGCCAACGTCCTGACTTTC	CASSWTGGGANVLTF
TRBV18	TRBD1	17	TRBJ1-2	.	TGTGCCAGCTCTCCGCGGAAAGGACAGGGACCCCTGAGCGGCTACACCTTC	CASSPRKGQGPLSGYTF
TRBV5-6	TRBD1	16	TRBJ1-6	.	TGTGCCAGCAGCTTCGTTTGGGGACAGGGGATTTCACCCCTCCACTTT	CASSFVWGQGISPLHF
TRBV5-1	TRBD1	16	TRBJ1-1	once	TGCGCCAGCAGCTTAAGACAGGGTATAGCGGCCGGTGAAGCTTTCTTT	CASSLRQGIAAGEAFF
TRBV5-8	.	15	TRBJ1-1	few	TGTGCCAGCAGCTCAGGGTGGACGAGAAACACTGAAGCTTTCTTT	CASSSGWTRNTEAFF
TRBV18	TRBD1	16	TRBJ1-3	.	TGTGCCAGCTCCCGACTACAGGGGGCTACCGGAAACACCATATATTTT	CASSRLQGATGNTIYF
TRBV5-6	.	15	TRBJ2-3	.	TGTGCCAGCAGCTTCTTGGGCCCCGGTTCAGATACGCAGTATTTT	CASSFLGPGSDTQYF
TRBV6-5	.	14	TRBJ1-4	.	TGTGCCAGCACTACAAACCAGGGGAGTGAAAAACTGTTTTTT	CASTTNQGSEKLFF
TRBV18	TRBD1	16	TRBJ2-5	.	TGTGCCAGCTCATCCCGGGACAGGGGTTTGAGAGAGACCCAGTACTTC	CASSSRDRGLRETQYF
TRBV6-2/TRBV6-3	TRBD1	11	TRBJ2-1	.	TGTGCCAGCAGTTACGGGACAGTACAGTTCTTC	CASSYGTVQFF
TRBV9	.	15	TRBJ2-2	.	TGTGCCAGCAGCCCAGGGGTGGTGAGGACCGGGGAGCTGTTTTTT	CASSPGVVRTGELFF
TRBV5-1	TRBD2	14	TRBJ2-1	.	TGCGCCACCCATAGCGGGGGCGCGATCAATGAGCAGTTCTTC	CATHSGGAINEQFF
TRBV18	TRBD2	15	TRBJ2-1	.	TGTGCCAGCTCTCCAACGGGACTAGCGGGCAATGAGCAGTTCTTC	CASSPTGLAGNEQFF
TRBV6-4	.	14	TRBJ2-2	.	TGTGCCAGCAGTGACTCACCTATCACCGGGGAGCTGTTTTTT	CASSDSPITGELFF
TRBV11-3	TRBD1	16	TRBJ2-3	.	TGTGCCAGCAGCTTAGTCTTCGGGACAGGGCAAGATACGCAGTATTTT	CASSLVFGTGQDTQYF
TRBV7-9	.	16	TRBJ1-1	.	TGTGCCAGCAGCGGAGTTCGGATCTCCTTGAACACTGAAGCTTTCTTT	CASSGVRISLNTEAFF
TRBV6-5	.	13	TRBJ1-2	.	TGTGCCAGCTCCTACGGGGGGGACTATGGCTACACCTTC	CASSYGGDYGYTF
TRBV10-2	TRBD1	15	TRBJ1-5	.	TGCGCCAGCAGGGATGACAGGGGGAAGAATCAGCCCCAGCATTTT	CASRDDRGKNQPQHF
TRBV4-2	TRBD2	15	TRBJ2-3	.	TGTGCCAGCAGCCGCGGCGGGGGGAGCACAGATACGCAGTATTTT	CASSRGGGSTDTQYF
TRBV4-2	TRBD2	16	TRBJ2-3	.	TGTGCCAGCAGCCAGTTAGCGGGGGCGCTTATAGATACGCAGTATTTT	CASSQLAGALIDTQYF
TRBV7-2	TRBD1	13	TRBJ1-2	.	TGTGCCAGCACCACTAGGGACAGGAGGAGATACACCTTC	CASTTRDRRRYTF
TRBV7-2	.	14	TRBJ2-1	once	TGTGCCAGCAGCCGTGGGCTGGCCGTCGGTGAGCAGTTCTTC	CASSRGLAVGEQFF
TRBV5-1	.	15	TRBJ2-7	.	TGCGCCAGCAGCTTAGATGGGCAGGCAGGTCTCGAGCAGTACTTC	CASSLDGQAGLEQYF
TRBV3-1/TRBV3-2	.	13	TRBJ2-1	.	TGTGCCAGCAGCTACGGACAGAGCGATGAGCAGTTCTTC	CASSYGQSDEQFF
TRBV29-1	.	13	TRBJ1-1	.	TGCAGCGCTACCACAGATATGAACACTGAAGCTTTCTTT	CSATTDMNTEAFF
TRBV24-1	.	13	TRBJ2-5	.	TGTGCCGCCTTAAACGAGGGAAAGGAGACCCAGTACTTC	CAALNEGKETQYF
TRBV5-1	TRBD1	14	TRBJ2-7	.	TGCGCCAGCAGCCTGGACAGGGGGCCCTACGAGCAGTACTTC	CASSLDRGPYEQYF
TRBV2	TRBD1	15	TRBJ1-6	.	TGTGCCAGCAGTGAAACGGGACAGGGTAATTCACCCCTCCACTTT	CASSETGQGNSPLHF
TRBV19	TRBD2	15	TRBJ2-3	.	TGTGCCAGTAGTCCTGGGAGGGTTGGTTCAGATACGCAGTATTTT	CASSPGRVGSDTQYF
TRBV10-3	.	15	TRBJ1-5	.	TGTGCCATCAGTGAGGCGGACACCAGCAATCAGCCCCAGCATTTT	CAISEADTSNQPQHF
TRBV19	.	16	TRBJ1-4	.	TGTGCCAGTAGTCCATCCCCCCCTCGACAGACTTCGGAACTGTTTTTT	CASSPSPPRQTSELFF